This T cell receptor (beta chain) was captured by sequencing in a study of T-cell reconstitution after alpha-beta-depleted transplantation in children. The authors prepared the TCRbeta library with unique molecular identifiers. TCRdb analysed the PCR reads with MiXCR anew, one entry per CDR3 protein. The sample has some 300,000 distinct CDR3 sequences; about a tenth are singletons. This clonotype has a count of ten or more. This CDR3 spans 14 amino acids. V shed 5 bases, J shed 2 bases, and the junction held 5 bases outside the gene matches. Germline CDR1 reads SGHAT; CDR2 reads FQDESV (reference sequence).

J is TRBJ1-2 and V is TRBV11-1; 7 bases agree with TRBD1. Sequences were derived from PBMCs, sampled before TCRalphabeta/CD19-depleted stem cell transplant. The source is a boy less than two years old with acute myeloid leukemia, due to receive a stem cell transplant. The CDR3: CASSTTGTNYGYTF. The CDR3 DNA is TGTGCCAGCAGCACGACAGGGACGAACTATGGCTACACCTTC.